This entry describes one T cell receptor (beta chain). Its specificity is unknown. Primers: 60 Vbeta forward and 13 Jbeta reverse. Profiling relied on immunoSEQ multiplex PCR, and the TCRdb table lists in-frame clones only, not all of them. The sample data list about 51,000 clones. This sample was taken from a study of cytomegalovirus exposure and HLA in healthy donors. Overall study results and limits: In an earlier analysis, in fewer than 700 donors, most V segments appeared productive either ~87% or ~30% of the time. In vitro testing confirmed a few CMV-associated chains as specific for CMV antigens. It was only CMV serostatus that was available as immune exposure information. A later analysis reportedly found fewer N-insertions in an Asian-associated ancestry cluster than the roughly 670-donor mean.

In germline, CDR1 is GTSNPN, CDR2 SVGIG (reference sequence). The J segment lost 5 bases and the V segment lost 1 base, leaving 7 bases of the junction unmatched. This CDR3 has 16 residues. The chain links TRBV30 to TRBJ2-2; TRBD1 matches 10 bases. This TCR was sampled from a female donor in good health and CMV-seronegative. The sequenced material came from PBMCs. CDR3 bases: TGTGCCTGGAGTGGGGGGACAGGGGCAAGGACCGGGGAGCTGTTTTTT. Amino acid sequence: CAWSGGTGARTGELFF.